The entry below describes one T cell receptor (beta chain). This specimen comes from a study of blood T cell repertoires in COVID-19. Profiled with immunoSEQ multiplex PCR; TCRdb holds only in-frame clones, not every one. The sample lists roughly 250,000 clones, about 91% occurring once. Per the germline V gene, CDR1 is SEHNR and CDR2 is FQNEAQ (reference sequence). The CDR3 spans 13 residues. Trimming removed 3 bases from V and 3 bases from J, with 9 bases in between. This chain uses TRBV7-9 with TRBJ2-7; D possibly corresponds to TRBD2 (5 bases). The source material was peripheral blood. The receptor was isolated from a person aged 18-35 years with COVID-19, enrolled during active disease. CDR3 coding DNA: TGTGCCAGCAGCTTCCCTGGGAGCTACGAGCAGTACTTC. Translating it yields CASSFPGSYEQYF.